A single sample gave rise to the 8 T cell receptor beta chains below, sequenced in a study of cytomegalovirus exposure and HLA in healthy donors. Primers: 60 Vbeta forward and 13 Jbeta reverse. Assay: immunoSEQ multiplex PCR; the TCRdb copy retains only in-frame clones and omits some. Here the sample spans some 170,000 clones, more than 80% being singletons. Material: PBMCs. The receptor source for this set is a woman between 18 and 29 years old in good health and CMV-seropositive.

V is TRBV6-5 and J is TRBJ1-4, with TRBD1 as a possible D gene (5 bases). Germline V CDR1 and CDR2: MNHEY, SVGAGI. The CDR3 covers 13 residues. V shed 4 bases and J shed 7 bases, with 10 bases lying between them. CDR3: CASSWGVGEKLFF. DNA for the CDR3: TGTGCCAGCAGTTGGGGGGTTGGTGAAAAACTGTTTTTT.

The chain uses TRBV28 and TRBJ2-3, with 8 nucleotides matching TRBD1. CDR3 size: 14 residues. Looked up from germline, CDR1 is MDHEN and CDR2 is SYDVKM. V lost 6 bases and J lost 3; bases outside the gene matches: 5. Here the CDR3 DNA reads TGTGCCAGCAGGGGCGGGACAGGAACAGATACGCAGTATTTT. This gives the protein CASRGGTGTDTQYF.

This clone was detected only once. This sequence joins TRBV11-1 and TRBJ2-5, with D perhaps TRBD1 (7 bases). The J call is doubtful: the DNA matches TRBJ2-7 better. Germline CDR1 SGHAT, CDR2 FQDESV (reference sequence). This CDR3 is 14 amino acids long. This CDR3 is CASSFGRGEDEQYF. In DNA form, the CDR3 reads TGTGCCAGCAGCTTTGGCAGGGGGGAGGACGAGCAGTACTTC.

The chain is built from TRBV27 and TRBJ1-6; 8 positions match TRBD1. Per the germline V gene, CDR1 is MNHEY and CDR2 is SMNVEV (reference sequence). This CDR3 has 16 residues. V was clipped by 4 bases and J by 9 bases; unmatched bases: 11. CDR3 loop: CASSSGQGLRGSPLHF. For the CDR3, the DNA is TGTGCCAGCAGTTCCGGACAGGGTCTGAGAGGTTCACCCCTCCACTTT.

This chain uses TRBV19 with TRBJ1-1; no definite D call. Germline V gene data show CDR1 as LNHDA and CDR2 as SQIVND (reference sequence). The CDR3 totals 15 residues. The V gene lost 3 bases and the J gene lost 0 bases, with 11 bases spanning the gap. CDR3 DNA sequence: TGTGCCAGTAGTATTCCGGGGATCGTGAACACTGAAGCTTTCTTT. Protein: CASSIPGIVNTEAFF.

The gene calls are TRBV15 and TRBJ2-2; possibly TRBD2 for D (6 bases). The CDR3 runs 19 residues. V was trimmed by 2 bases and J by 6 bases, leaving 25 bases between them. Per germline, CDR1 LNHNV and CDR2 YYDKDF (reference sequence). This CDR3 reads CATSRSPLARQGGAGELFF. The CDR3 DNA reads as TGTGCCACCAGCAGATCCCCCCTGGCGAGGCAGGGCGGGGCCGGGGAGCTGTTTTTT.

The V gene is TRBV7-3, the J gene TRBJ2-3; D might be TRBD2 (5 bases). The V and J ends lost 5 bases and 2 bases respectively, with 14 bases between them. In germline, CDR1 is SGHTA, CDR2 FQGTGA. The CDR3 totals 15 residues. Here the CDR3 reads CASSPNGLPTDTQYF. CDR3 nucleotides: TGTGCCAGCAGCCCCAACGGACTTCCCACAGATACGCAGTATTTT.

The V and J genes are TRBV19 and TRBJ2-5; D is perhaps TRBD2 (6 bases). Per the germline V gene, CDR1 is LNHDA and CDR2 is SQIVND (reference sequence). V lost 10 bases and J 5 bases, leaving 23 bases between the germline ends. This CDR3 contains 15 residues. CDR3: CATARGREEGETQYF. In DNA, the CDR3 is TGTGCCACCGCCAGAGGCAGGGAGGAAGGGGAGACCCAGTACTTC.